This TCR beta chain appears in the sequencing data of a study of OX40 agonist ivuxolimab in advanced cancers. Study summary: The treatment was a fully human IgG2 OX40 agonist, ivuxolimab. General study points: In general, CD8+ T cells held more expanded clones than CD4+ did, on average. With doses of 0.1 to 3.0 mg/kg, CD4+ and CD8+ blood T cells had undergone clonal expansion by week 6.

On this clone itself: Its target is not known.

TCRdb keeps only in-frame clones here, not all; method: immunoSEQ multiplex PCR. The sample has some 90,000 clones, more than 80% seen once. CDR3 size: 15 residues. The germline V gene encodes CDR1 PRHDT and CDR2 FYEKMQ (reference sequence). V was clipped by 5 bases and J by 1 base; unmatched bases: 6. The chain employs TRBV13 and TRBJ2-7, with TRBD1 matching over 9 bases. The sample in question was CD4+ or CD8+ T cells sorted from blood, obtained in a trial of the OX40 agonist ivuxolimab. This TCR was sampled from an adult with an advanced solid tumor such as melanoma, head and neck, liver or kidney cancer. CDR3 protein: CASSPRDRASYEQYF. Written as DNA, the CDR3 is TGTGCCAGCAGCCCGAGGGACAGGGCTTCCTACGAGCAGTACTTC. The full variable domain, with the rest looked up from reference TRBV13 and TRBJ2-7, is AAGVIQSPRHLIKEKRETATLKCYPIPRHDTVYWYQQGPGQDPQFLISFYEKMQSDKGSIPDRFSAQQFSDYHSELNMSSLELGDSALYFCASSPRDRASYEQYFGPGTRLTVT.